The 13 T cell receptor beta chains given below trace back to one sample, sequenced in a study of T cells after posttransplantation cyclophosphamide. Data came from immunoSEQ multiplex PCR; TCRdb stores just in-frame clones and leaves some out. This sample carries fewer than 55,000 clones, 94% of them seen once, and the ten largest clones take 2.9%. The sequencing input was PBMCs. These receptors came from a woman aged 25 to 45 in good health and a related stem cell transplant donor.

The CDR3 protein is CASRTGWLADTQYF. In DNA form, the CDR3 reads TGTGCCAGTCGGACAGGATGGCTTGCAGATACGCAGTATTTT. J is TRBJ2-3 and V is TRBV19; 7 bases line up with TRBD1. Germline V CDR1 and CDR2: LNHDA, SQIVND (reference sequence). V shed 8 bases and J 4 bases; nucleotides not matched to a gene: 9. This CDR3 is 14 amino acids long.

The chain employs TRBV29-1 and TRBJ2-7, with TRBD2 matching 7 bases. The CDR3 is 13 amino acids. With V trimmed by 4 bases and J by 7 bases, 10 bases remained unmatched. Per the germline V gene, CDR1 is SQVTM and CDR2 is ANQGSEA. The CDR3 sequence is CSVGSGDGWEQYF. The CDR3 coding sequence is TGCAGCGTTGGGAGCGGGGACGGGTGGGAGCAGTACTTC.

V gene TRBV15 combines with J gene TRBJ1-1; 7 bases match TRBD1. CDR3 size: 15 residues. CDR1 is LNHNV, CDR2 YYDKDF, per germline (reference sequence). Trimming at V came to 1 base and at J to 4 bases, leaving 6 bases not matched to a gene. The CDR3 here is CATSRVIQGSTEAFF. In DNA, the CDR3 is TGTGCCACCAGCAGAGTAATACAGGGGTCCACTGAAGCTTTCTTT.

This clone was observed once. The J gene is TRBJ2-5, the V gene TRBV4-3; 7 bases align to TRBD1. The CDR3 has 15 residues. Germline lookup yields CDR1 LGHNA and CDR2 YSLEER. The V gene end was trimmed by 2 bases and the J gene end by 1 base; junction bases not matched to a gene: 4. The CDR3 bases are TGCGCCAGCAGCCAAAATTACAGGGGCCAAGAGACCCAGTACTTC. Translating it yields CASSQNYRGQETQYF.

The chain links TRBV6-1 to TRBJ2-3; D is possibly TRBD2 (6 bases). V gave up 3 bases and J gave up 4 bases, with 14 bases separating them. The germline V gene encodes CDR1 MNHNS and CDR2 SASEGT. This CDR3 is built from 15 residues. In nucleotides, the CDR3 is TGTGCCAGCAGTGATGCGGCCGGGGGACCAGATACGCAGTATTTT. It is translated as CASSDAAGGPDTQYF.

V usage is TRBV7-2 and J usage is TRBJ2-5, with 8 bases identical to TRBD2. V shed 2 bases, J shed 5 bases, and the junction held 10 bases outside the gene matches. The CDR3 loop spans 16 amino acids. Per germline, CDR1 SGHTA and CDR2 FQGNSA. This CDR3 is CASSLLSGGRDETQYF. For the CDR3, the DNA is TGTGCCAGCAGCTTATTGAGCGGGGGTCGGGACGAGACCCAGTACTTC.

V usage is TRBV5-4 and J usage is TRBJ1-1, with a tentative D call TRBD1 (5 bases). The germline V gene has CDR1 SGHNT and CDR2 YYREEE (reference sequence). V was trimmed by 4 bases and J by 0 bases, leaving 10 bases between them. This CDR3 is built from 14 residues. The CDR3 protein is CASSPQGMNTEAFF. CDR3 coding DNA: TGTGCCAGCAGCCCCCAGGGTATGAACACTGAAGCTTTCTTT.

This CDR3 reads CASSLRMNTEAFF. CDR3 nucleotide sequence: TGTGCCAGCAGCCTCAGAATGAACACTGAAGCTTTCTTT. V gene TRBV27 combines with J gene TRBJ1-1; D is unresolved. The CDR3 is 13 amino acids. Looked up from germline, CDR1 is MNHEY and CDR2 is SMNVEV (reference sequence). Trimming took 6 bases from V and 0 from J, leaving 8 bases between them.

This clone was seen once. This chain connects TRBV27 to TRBJ2-3, with D perhaps TRBD2 (5 bases). V was cut by 6 bases and J by 2 bases, with 12 bases left in between. The germline V gene encodes CDR1 MNHEY and CDR2 SMNVEV (reference sequence). The CDR3 has 14 residues. Here the CDR3 reads CASSRSSFTDTQYF. CDR3 in DNA: TGTGCCAGCAGCCGATCTAGCTTCACAGATACGCAGTATTTT.

This sequence joins TRBV4-3 and TRBJ1-4, with D uncertain. Looked up from germline, CDR1 is LGHNA and CDR2 is YSLEER. CDR3 size: 15 residues. The V gene lost 0 bases and the J gene lost 8 bases, with 13 bases spanning the gap. CDR3 nucleotide sequence: TGCGCCAGCAGCCAAGATCATCGTTACACGGAAAAACTGTTTTTT. This gives the protein CASSQDHRYTEKLFF.

Here the CDR3 reads CASSSGLAGGEQYF. The DNA for the CDR3 is TGTGCCAGCAGCTCTGGACTAGCGGGGGGCGAGCAGTACTTC. The chain links TRBV11-1 to TRBJ2-7, with TRBD2 identical over 14 bases. V lost 4 bases to trimming and J lost 6 bases; unmatched junction nucleotides: 2. In germline, CDR1 is SGHAT, CDR2 FQDESV (reference sequence). The length of the CDR3 is 14 residues.

The chain recombines TRBV13 with TRBJ1-2; weak D call: TRBD1 (6 bases). Looked up from germline, CDR1 is PRHDT and CDR2 is FYEKMQ (reference sequence). Trimming shortened V by 4 bases and J by 4 bases, and 19 bases separated the two germline ends. The CDR3 extends over 16 amino acids. CDR3 loop: CASSSYSRGKGYGYTF. In DNA form, the CDR3 reads TGTGCCAGCAGCTCCTATTCGAGGGGGAAGGGCTATGGCTACACCTTC.

The chain uses TRBV7-2 and TRBJ2-3; 10 bases map to TRBD2. The CDR3 covers 16 residues. Germline V gene lookup returns CDR1 SGHTA and CDR2 FQGNSA. V was pared by 6 bases and J by 5 bases, with 11 bases of the junction left unmatched. The CDR3 nucleotides are TGTGCCAGCAGTGAGTCGGCTAGCGGGGGCCAAGATACGCAGTATTTT. Residues: CASSESASGGQDTQYF. Supplemented by reference TRBV7-2 and TRBJ2-3, the full variable domain reads GAGVSQSPSNKVTEKGKDVELRCDPISGHTALYWYRQSLGQGLEFLIYFQGNSAPDKSGLPSDRFSAERTGGSVSTLTIQRTQQEDSAVYLCASSESASGGQDTQYFGPGTRLTVL.